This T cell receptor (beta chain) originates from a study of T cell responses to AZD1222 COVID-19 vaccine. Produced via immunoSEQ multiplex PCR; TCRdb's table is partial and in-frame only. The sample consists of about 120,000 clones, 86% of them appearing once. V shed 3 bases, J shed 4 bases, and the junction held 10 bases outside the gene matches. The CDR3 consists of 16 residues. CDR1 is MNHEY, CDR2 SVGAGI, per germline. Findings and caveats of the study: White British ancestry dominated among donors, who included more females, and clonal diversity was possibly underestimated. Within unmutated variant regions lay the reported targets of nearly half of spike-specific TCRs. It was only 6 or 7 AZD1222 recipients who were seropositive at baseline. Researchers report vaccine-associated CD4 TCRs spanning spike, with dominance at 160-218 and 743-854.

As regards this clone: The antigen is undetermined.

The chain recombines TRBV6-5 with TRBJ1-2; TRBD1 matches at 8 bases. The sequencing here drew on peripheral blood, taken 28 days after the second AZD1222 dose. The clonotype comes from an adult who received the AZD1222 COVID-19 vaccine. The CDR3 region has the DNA TGTGCCAGCAGTTATCTCGGACAGGGCCATAGCTATGGCTACACCTTC. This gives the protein CASSYLGQGHSYGYTF.